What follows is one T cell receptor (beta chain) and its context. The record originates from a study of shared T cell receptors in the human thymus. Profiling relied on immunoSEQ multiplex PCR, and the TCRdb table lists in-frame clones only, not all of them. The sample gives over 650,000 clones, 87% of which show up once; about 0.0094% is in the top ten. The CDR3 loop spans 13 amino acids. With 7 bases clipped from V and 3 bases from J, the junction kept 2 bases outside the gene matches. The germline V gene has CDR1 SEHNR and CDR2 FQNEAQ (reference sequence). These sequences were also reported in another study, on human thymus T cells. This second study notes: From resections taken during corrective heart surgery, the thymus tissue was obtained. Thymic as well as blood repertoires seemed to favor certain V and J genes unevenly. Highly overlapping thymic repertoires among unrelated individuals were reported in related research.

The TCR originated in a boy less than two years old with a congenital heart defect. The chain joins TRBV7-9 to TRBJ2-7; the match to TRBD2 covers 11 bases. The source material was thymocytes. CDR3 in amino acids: CASTGTSGYEQYF. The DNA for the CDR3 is TGTGCCAGCACCGGGACTAGCGGCTACGAGCAGTACTTC.